This T cell receptor (beta chain) was recorded in a study of shared clonotypes between healthy human individuals. In germline, CDR1 is SGHAT, CDR2 FQNNGV. The CDR3 totals 13 residues. With 3 bases removed from V and 8 bases from J, the gap between germline ends came to 10 bases. Original processing notes: Junction-only immunoSEQ data arrived without quality scores, meaning filtering differed. Method: immunoSEQ multiplex PCR; TCRdb's copy keeps in-frame clones and lacks some. From that table come the V and J calls and clone size; the DNA was used to work out D and trimming. This table has 2 million to 2.5 million clones, approximately 95% appearing once.

The sequenced material came from naive CD4+ T cells from PBMCs. Subset given: CD45RA+ positively selected. This clonotype originated in a man in his late teens or twenties in good health. Some clones in this sample may be carry-over from other donors' samples. V gene TRBV11-2 combines with J gene TRBJ1-4, with a possible D match to TRBD1 (5 bases). Here the CDR3 reads CASSFTGAEKLFF. The CDR3 bases are TGTGCCAGCAGCTTCACAGGAGCCGAAAAACTGTTTTTT.